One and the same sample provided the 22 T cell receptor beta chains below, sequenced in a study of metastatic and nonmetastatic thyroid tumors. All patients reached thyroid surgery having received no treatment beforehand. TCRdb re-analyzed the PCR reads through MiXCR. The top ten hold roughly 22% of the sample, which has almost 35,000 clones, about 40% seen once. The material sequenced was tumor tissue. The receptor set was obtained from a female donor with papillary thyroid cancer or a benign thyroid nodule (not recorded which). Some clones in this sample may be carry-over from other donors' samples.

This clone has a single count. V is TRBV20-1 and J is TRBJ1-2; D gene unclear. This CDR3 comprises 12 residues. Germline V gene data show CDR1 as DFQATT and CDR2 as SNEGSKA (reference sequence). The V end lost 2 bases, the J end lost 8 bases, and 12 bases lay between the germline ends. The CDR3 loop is CSARHHSLGYTF. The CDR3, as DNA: TGCAGTGCTAGACACCACTCATTAGGCTACACCTTC.

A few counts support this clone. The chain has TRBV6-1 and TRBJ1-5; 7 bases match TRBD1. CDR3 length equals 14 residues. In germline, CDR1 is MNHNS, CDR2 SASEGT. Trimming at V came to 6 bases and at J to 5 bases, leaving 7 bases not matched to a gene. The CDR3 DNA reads TGTGCCAGCAGCCTGACAGGGCTCGATCAGCCCCAGCATTTT. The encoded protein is CASSLTGLDQPQHF.

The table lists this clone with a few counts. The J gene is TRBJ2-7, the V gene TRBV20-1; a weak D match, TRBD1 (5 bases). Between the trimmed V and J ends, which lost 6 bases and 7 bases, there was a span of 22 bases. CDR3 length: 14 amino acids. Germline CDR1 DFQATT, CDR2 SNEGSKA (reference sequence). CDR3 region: CSAPGAGSMGEQYF. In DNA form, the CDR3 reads TGCAGTGCCCCTGGGGCAGGGTCGATGGGGGAGCAGTACTTC.

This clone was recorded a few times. This chain's CDR3 is CASSYQTENTGELFF. CDR3 sequence (DNA): TGTGCCAGCAGTTACCAGACAGAAAACACCGGGGAGCTGTTTTTT. The genes are TRBV6-6 and TRBJ2-2; perhaps TRBD1 as D (5 bases). Germline CDR1 is MNHNY and CDR2 is SVGAGI (reference sequence). The CDR3 consists of 15 residues. The V end was cut by 2 bases, the J end by 2 bases, with 9 bases between.

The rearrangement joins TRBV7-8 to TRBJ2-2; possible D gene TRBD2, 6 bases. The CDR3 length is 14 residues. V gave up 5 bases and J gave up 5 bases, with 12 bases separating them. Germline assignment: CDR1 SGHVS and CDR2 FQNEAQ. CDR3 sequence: CASSIGTHTGELFF. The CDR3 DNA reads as TGTGCCAGCAGCATCGGGACTCATACCGGGGAGCTGTTTTTT.

Written as DNA, the CDR3 is TGTGCCAGCTCACCACTTAGCTACAATGAGCAGTTCTTC. It specifies CASSPLSYNEQFF. The chain recombines TRBV18 with TRBJ2-1, with D uncertain. This CDR3 spans 13 amino acids. V was trimmed by 1 base and J by 3 bases, leaving 4 bases between them. Germline V gene data show CDR1 as KGHSH and CDR2 as LQKENI.

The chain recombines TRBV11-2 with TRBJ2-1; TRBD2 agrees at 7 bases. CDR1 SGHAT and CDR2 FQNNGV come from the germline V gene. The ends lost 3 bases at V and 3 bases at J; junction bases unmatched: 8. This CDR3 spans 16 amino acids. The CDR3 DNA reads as TGTGCCAGCAGCTTTGGGTACGCGGGAGTCTACAATGAGCAGTTCTTC. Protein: CASSFGYAGVYNEQFF.

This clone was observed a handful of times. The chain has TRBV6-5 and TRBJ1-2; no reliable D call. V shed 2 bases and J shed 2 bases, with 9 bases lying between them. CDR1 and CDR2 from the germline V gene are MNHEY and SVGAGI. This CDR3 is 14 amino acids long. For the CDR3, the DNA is TGTGCCAGCAGTTACGGCGAGTCCAACTATGGCTACACCTTC. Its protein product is CASSYGESNYGYTF.

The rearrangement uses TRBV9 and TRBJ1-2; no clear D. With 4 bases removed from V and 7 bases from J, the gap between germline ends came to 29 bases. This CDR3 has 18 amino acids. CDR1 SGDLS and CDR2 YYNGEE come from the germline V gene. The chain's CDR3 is CASSPPPGRQIMPAGYTF. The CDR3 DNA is TGTGCCAGCAGCCCGCCTCCCGGACGCCAGATTATGCCAGCTGGCTACACCTTC. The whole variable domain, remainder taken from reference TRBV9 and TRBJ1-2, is DSGVTQTPKHLITATGQRVTLRCSPRSGDLSVYWYQQSLDQGLQFLIQYYNGEERAKGNILERFSAQQFPDLHSELNLSSLELGDSALYFCASSPPPGRQIMPAGYTFGSGTRLTVV.

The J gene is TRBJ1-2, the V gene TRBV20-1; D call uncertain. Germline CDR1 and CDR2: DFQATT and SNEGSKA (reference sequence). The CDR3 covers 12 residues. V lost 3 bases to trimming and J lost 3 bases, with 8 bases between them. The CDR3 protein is CSARNTDYGYTF. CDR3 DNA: TGCAGTGCTAGGAACACGGACTATGGCTACACCTTC.

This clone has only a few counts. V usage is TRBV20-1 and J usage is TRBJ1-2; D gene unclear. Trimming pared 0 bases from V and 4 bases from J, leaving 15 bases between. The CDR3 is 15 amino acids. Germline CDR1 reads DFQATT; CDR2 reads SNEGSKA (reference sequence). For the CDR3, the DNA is TGCAGTGCTAGAGAGGAACAGATGTCTGCCTATGGCTACACCTTC. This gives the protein CSAREEQMSAYGYTF.

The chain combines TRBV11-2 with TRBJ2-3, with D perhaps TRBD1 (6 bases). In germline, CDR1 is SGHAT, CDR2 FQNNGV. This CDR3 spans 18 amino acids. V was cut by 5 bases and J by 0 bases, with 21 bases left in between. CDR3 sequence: CASSPWGQVVSSTDTQYF. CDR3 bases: TGTGCCAGCAGCCCGTGGGGACAAGTCGTTTCTAGCACAGATACGCAGTATTTT.

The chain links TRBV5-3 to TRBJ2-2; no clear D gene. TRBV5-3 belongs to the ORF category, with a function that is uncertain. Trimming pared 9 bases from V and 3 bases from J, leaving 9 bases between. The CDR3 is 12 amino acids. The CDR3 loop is CATSWDTGELFF. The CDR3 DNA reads TGTGCCACAAGTTGGGACACCGGGGAGCTGTTTTTT.

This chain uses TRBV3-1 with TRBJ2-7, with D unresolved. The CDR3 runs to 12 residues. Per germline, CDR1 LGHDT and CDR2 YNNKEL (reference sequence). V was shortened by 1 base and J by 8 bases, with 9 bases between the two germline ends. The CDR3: CASSQGDQQQYF. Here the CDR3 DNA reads TGTGCCAGCAGCCAAGGTGACCAGCAGCAGTACTTC.

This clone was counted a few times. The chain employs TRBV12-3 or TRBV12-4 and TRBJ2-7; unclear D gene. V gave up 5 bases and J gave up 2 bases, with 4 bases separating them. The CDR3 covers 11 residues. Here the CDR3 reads CASSRAYEQYF. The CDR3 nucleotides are TGTGCCAGCAGTCGGGCCTACGAGCAGTACTTC.

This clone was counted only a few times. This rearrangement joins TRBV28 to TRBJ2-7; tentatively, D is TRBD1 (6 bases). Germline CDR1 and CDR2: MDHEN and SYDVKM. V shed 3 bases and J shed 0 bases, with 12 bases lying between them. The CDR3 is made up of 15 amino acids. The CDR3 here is CASSLQTGLSYEQYF. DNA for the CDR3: TGTGCCAGCAGTTTGCAAACAGGGCTCTCCTACGAGCAGTACTTC.

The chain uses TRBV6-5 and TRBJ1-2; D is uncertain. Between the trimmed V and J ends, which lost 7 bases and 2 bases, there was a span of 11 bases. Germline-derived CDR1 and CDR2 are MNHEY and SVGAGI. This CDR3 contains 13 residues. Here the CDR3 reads CASKLSDNYGYTF. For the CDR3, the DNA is TGTGCCAGCAAGTTATCGGACAACTATGGCTACACCTTC.

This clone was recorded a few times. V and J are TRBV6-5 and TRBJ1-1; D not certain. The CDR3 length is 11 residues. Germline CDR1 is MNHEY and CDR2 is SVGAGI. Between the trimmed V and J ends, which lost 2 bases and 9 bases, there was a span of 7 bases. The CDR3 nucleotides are TGTGCCAGCAGTTACATGGAAAAAGCTTTCTTT. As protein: CASSYMEKAFF.

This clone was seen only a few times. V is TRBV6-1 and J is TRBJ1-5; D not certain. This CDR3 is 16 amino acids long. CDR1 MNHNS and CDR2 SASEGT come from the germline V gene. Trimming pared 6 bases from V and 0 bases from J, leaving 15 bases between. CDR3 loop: CASRLLYGYSNQPQHF. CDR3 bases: TGTGCCAGCAGGCTCCTGTACGGGTATAGCAATCAGCCCCAGCATTTT.

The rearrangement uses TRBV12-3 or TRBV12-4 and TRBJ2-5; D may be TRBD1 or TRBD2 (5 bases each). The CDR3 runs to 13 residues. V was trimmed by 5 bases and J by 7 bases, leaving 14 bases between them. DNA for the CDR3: TGTGCCAGCAGTCCTGGCGGTGGGGGGACCCAGTACTTC. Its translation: CASSPGGGGTQYF.

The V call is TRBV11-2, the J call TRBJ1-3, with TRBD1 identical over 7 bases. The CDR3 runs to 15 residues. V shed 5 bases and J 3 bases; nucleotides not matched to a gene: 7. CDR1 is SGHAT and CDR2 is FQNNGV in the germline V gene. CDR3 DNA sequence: TGTGCCAGCAGCCCCCCGAGGACAGGTGGAAACACCATATATTTT. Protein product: CASSPPRTGGNTIYF. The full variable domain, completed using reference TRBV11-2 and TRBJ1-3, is EAGVAQSPRYKIIEKRQSVAFWCNPISGHATLYWYQQILGQGPKLLIQFQNNGVVDDSQLPKDRFSAERLKGVDSTLKIQPAKLEDSAVYLCASSPPRTGGNTIYFGEGSWLTVV.

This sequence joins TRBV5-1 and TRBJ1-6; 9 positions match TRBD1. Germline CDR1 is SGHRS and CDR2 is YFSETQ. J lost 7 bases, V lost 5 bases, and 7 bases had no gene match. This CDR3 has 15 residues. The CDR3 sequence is CASRADRGRNSPLHF. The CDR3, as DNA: TGCGCCAGCAGGGCGGACAGGGGACGGAATTCACCCCTCCACTTT.